This is a list of T cell receptor beta chains from one sample in a study of blood T cell repertoires in COVID-19. Data came from immunoSEQ multiplex PCR; TCRdb stores just in-frame clones and leaves some out. This sample has some 160,000 clones, with around four fifths found just once. Specimen: peripheral blood. These TCRs come from an elderly woman with COVID-19, enrolled during active disease. Both conserved end residues are part of each CDR3. D genes are given only for firm matches. Some rows have no size entry. The others give once, few or many, or a class for an expanded clone.

CSVAATNEKLFF,TGCAGCGTTGCGGCAACTAATGAAAAACTGTTTTTT,TRBV29-1,NA,TRBJ1-4,NA
CASSLKGDHEKLFF,TGTGCCAGCAGCTTGAAGGGGGACCATGAAAAACTGTTTTTT,TRBV5-5,NA,TRBJ1-4,NA
CASSLAGGRVSDTQYF,TGCGCCAGCAGCTTGGCCGGCGGGAGGGTGTCAGATACGCAGTATTTT,TRBV5-1,NA,TRBJ2-3,TRBD2
CSVRTESQSHEQYF,TGCAGCGTTCGGACAGAATCCCAATCCCACGAGCAGTACTTC,TRBV29-1,NA,TRBJ2-7,NA
CASSWTSGRADEQYF,TGTGCCAGCAGTTGGACTAGCGGGAGGGCTGACGAGCAGTACTTC,TRBV28,NA,TRBJ2-7,TRBD2
CASSTGTSIRTGELFF,TGTGCCAGCAGCACCGGGACTAGTATAAGGACCGGGGAGCTGTTTTTT,TRBV7-9,NA,TRBJ2-2,TRBD2
CASSFDRVGPQHF,TGTGCCAGCAGTTTCGACAGGGTAGGGCCCCAGCATTTT,TRBV11-2,NA,TRBJ1-5,TRBD1
CASSSPHEGGTDTQYF,TGTGCCAGCAGCTCCCCCCATGAGGGGGGCACAGATACGCAGTATTTT,TRBV7-3,NA,TRBJ2-3,NA
CASSLEGGGYNEQFF,TGTGCCAGCAGCTTGGAAGGGGGCGGGTACAATGAGCAGTTCTTC,TRBV5-6,NA,TRBJ2-1,TRBD1
CASSRPSGVFRSYTF,TGTGCCAGCAGTCGACCTTCGGGGGTTTTTAGAAGCTACACCTTC,TRBV28,NA,TRBJ1-2,NA
CASSPQTGQINQPQHF,TGTGCCAGCAGCCCCCAGACAGGACAGATCAATCAGCCCCAGCATTTT,TRBV2,few,TRBJ1-5,NA
CASILLGAADRTEAFF,TGTGCCAGCATCCTGTTGGGGGCAGCCGATCGGACTGAAGCTTTCTTT,TRBV11-2,NA,TRBJ1-1,NA
CASSIEQGATEAFF,TGCGCCAGCAGCATCGAACAGGGGGCGACTGAAGCTTTCTTT,TRBV5-1,NA,TRBJ1-1,TRBD1
CASSTGGPNTGELFF,TGCGCCAGCAGCACGGGGGGCCCGAACACCGGGGAGCTGTTTTTT,TRBV5-1,once,TRBJ2-2,NA
CASSQAAGGGYTF,TGTGCCAGCAGCCAAGCGGCAGGGGGGGGCTACACCTTC,TRBV3-1/TRBV3-2,NA,TRBJ1-2,TRBD1
CASSLILTEAFF,TGTGCCAGCAGTTTAATCCTGACTGAAGCTTTCTTT,TRBV2,NA,TRBJ1-1,NA
CASSPDRFTGYTF,TGTGCCAGCTCACCCGACAGGTTCACAGGCTACACCTTC,TRBV18,NA,TRBJ1-2,NA
CASSLGDRGHQETQYF,TGTGCCAGCAGCTTAGGGGACAGGGGACATCAAGAGACCCAGTACTTC,TRBV7-9,NA,TRBJ2-5,TRBD1
CASSTLESWTEAFF,TGTGCCAGCAGTACCCTGGAGAGTTGGACTGAAGCTTTCTTT,TRBV27,NA,TRBJ1-1,NA
CASSLSTDTQYF,TGTGCCAGCAGCCTGAGCACAGATACGCAGTATTTT,TRBV5-4,many,TRBJ2-3,NA
CASSQLANGELFF,TGTGCCAGCAGCCAACTAGCCAACGGGGAGCTGTTTTTT,TRBV3-1/TRBV3-2,NA,TRBJ2-2,NA
CASSQGQNQPQHF,TGTGCCAGCAGCCAAGGCCAGAATCAGCCCCAGCATTTT,TRBV3-1/TRBV3-2,NA,TRBJ1-5,NA
CASSIPGSTGELFF,TGTGCCAGTAGTATCCCAGGGTCCACCGGGGAGCTGTTTTTT,TRBV19,NA,TRBJ2-2,NA
CARGTGGYGYTF,TGTGCCAGAGGGACAGGGGGTTATGGCTACACCTTC,TRBV2,NA,TRBJ1-2,TRBD1
CASRPQGRTEAFF,TGTGCCAGCAGACCACAGGGGAGGACTGAAGCTTTCTTT,TRBV6-6,NA,TRBJ1-1,TRBD1
CASSSDRGRFGYTF,TGTGCCAGTAGTTCTGACAGGGGGCGTTTTGGCTACACCTTC,TRBV19,NA,TRBJ1-2,TRBD1
CASSFAGGHNSPLHF,TGTGCCAGCAGCTTTGCAGGGGGCCATAATTCACCCCTCCACTTT,TRBV12-1,NA,TRBJ1-6,NA
CASSSGGTDTQYF,TGTGCCAGCAGTTCGGGGGGCACAGATACGCAGTATTTT,TRBV12-3/TRBV12-4,NA,TRBJ2-3,NA
CSATGVGYTF,TGCAGTGCTACAGGGGTAGGCTACACCTTC,TRBV20-1,NA,TRBJ1-2,NA
CASSQEGGNTEAFF,TGTGCCAGCAGCCAAGAGGGAGGGAACACTGAAGCTTTCTTT,TRBV3-1/TRBV3-2,NA,TRBJ1-1,NA
CASSLQGNEAFF,TGTGCCAGCAGTTTACAGGGCAATGAAGCTTTCTTT,TRBV6-6,NA,TRBJ1-1,NA
CASSEIQGSSGNTIYF,TGTGCCAGCAGTGAAATCCAGGGGTCCTCTGGAAACACCATATATTTT,TRBV6-1,NA,TRBJ1-3,NA
CASSNSLITDSNQPQHF,TGTGCCAGCAGTAACAGCTTGATAACTGATAGCAATCAGCCCCAGCATTTT,TRBV28,NA,TRBJ1-5,NA
CASSARDRVKETQYF,TGTGCCAGTAGTGCCCGGGACAGGGTCAAAGAGACCCAGTACTTC,TRBV19,NA,TRBJ2-5,TRBD1
CSVARQDEKLFF,TGCAGCGTTGCCCGGCAGGATGAAAAACTGTTTTTT,TRBV29-1,NA,TRBJ1-4,NA
CASSLGGESYEQYF,TGCGCCAGCAGCTTGGGAGGAGAATCCTACGAGCAGTACTTC,TRBV5-1,NA,TRBJ2-7,NA
CASSLAQMNTEAFF,TGCGCCAGCAGCTTGGCACAGATGAACACTGAAGCTTTCTTT,TRBV5-1,NA,TRBJ1-1,NA
CASSVSGTEAFF,TGTGCCAGCAGTGTTTCCGGGACTGAAGCTTTCTTT,TRBV2,NA,TRBJ1-1,NA
CASSLEAGLKTQYF,TGCGCCAGCAGCTTGGAGGCGGGGCTGAAGACCCAGTACTTC,TRBV5-1,NA,TRBJ2-5,NA
CASSVSGTSYNEQFF,TGTGCCAGCTCAGTCAGCGGGACCTCCTACAATGAGCAGTTCTTC,TRBV18,NA,TRBJ2-1,TRBD2
CASSPQRNQPQHF,TGTGCCAGCAGTCCCCAGAGGAATCAGCCCCAGCATTTT,TRBV6-5,NA,TRBJ1-5,NA
CASSPAGLETQYF,TGTGCCAGCAGCCCCGCAGGGTTGGAGACCCAGTACTTC,TRBV7-3,once,TRBJ2-5,NA
CASFRQGPGDTEAFF,TGCGCCAGCTTTAGACAGGGCCCCGGGGACACTGAAGCTTTCTTT,TRBV5-1,NA,TRBJ1-1,TRBD1
CASSQTRVGEQFF,TGTGCCAGCAGCCAAACCCGGGTCGGTGAGCAGTTCTTC,TRBV3-1/TRBV3-2,NA,TRBJ2-1,NA
CASSRSGGTGREKLFF,TGTGCCAGCAGCAGATCCGGGGGGACAGGGCGGGAAAAACTGTTTTTT,TRBV5-4,medium-sized,TRBJ1-4,TRBD1
CASTGGGGAREKLFF,TGTGCCAGCACCGGTGGAGGGGGGGCACGGGAAAAACTGTTTTTT,TRBV28,NA,TRBJ1-4,NA
CASRVSGTSNQPQHF,TGTGCCAGCAGGGTCTCCGGGACTTCCAATCAGCCCCAGCATTTT,TRBV6-5,NA,TRBJ1-5,NA